The sequence of this TCR beta chain was determined in a study of CD8+ T cells in alopecia areata. The study, taken as a whole, reports: Patients shared TCRs less clearly than mice did, possibly for HLA-related reasons. Especially in alopecia totalis/universalis, lesional scalp showed greater clonality than normal scalp did.

The germline V gene has CDR1 PRHDT and CDR2 FYEKMQ (reference sequence). V was cut by 6 bases and J by 4 bases, with 10 bases left in between. This CDR3 is 12 amino acids long. The authors extracted RNA and reverse transcribed it into cDNA as the sequencing template. Profiled with immunoSEQ multiplex PCR; TCRdb holds only in-frame clones, not every one. This sample has roughly 200,000 clones; approximately 53% occur once, and the top ten carry around 5%. This clone has only one observation. As yet, its antigen is unknown. It was from PBMCs that CD4+ and CD8+ T cells were sorted. V and J are TRBV13 and TRBJ2-7, with D possibly TRBD1 on 6 matching bases. Sequenced input: CD8+ T cells sorted from blood. This TCR was recovered from a human donor in good health. The DNA for the CDR3 is TGTGCCAGCAGTCTCAGGGGTTACGAGCAGTACTTC. This encodes CASSLRGYEQYF.